This T cell receptor (beta chain) was obtained from a study of follicular helper T cells after annual influenza vaccination. Data came from immunoSEQ multiplex PCR; TCRdb stores just in-frame clones and leaves some out. Among about 9,300 clones, 80% to 90% were seen once, and the ten largest hold 0.45% to 0.6%. Germline loops: CDR1 SGHTA, CDR2 FQGNSA. This CDR3 has 15 amino acids. Trimming stripped 2 bases from V and 2 bases from J, with 10 bases between. Indicated time point: 2015-2016 season, pre-vaccination. Donors with HIV/AIDS, active malignancy, immunomodulators or active illness were excluded. The chain joins TRBV7-2 to TRBJ1-3; D remains ambiguous. The sequence was collected from an adult who received the influenza vaccine. This sample comprised CXCR5+ CD38- circulating T follicular helper cells from blood, obtained on the day of influenza vaccination. As to subset: circulating Tfh, non-naive CD4+CXCR5+PD-1+ (ICOS+CD38+ or ICOS-CD38-). CDR3 loop: CASSLSSIAGNTIYF. The CDR3 DNA is TGTGCCAGCAGCTTAAGTAGTATCGCTGGAAACACCATATATTTT.